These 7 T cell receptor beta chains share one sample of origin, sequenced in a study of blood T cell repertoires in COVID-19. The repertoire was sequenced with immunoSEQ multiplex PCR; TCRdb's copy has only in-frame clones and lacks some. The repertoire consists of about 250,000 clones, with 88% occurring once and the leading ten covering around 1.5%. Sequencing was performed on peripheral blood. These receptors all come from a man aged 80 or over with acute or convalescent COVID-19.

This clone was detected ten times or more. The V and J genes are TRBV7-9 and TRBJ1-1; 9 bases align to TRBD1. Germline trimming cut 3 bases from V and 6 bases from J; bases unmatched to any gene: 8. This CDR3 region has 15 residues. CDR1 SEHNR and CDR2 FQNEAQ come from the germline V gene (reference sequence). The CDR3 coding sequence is TGTGCCAGCAGCTTGTCGGGGACAGGGCTAGCTGAAGCTTTCTTT. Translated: CASSLSGTGLAEAFF.

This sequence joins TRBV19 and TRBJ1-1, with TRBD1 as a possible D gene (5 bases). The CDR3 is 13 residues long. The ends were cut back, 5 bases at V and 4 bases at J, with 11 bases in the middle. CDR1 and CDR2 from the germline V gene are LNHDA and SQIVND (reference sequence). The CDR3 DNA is TGTGCCAGTAGTCAGGGATGGGGCACTGAAGCTTTCTTT. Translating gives CASSQGWGTEAFF.

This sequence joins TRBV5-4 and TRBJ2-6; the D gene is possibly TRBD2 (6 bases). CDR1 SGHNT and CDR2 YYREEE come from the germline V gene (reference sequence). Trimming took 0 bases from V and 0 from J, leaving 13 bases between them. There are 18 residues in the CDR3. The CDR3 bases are TGTGCCAGCAGCTTGGCCATGATCGGGGGCTCTGGGGCCAACGTCCTGACTTTC. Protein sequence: CASSLAMIGGSGANVLTF. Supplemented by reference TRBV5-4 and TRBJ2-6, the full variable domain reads ETGVTQSPTHLIKTRGQQVTLRCSSQSGHNTVSWYQQALGQGPQFIFQYYREEENGRGNFPPRFSGLQFPNYSSELNVNALELDDSALYLCASSLAMIGGSGANVLTFGAGSRLTVL.

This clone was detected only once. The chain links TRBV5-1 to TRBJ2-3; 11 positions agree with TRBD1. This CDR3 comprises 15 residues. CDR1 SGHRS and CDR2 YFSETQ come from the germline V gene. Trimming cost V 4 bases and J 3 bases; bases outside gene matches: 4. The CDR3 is CASSPDRGLTDTQYF. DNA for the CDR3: TGCGCCAGCAGCCCGGACAGGGGGCTTACAGATACGCAGTATTTT.

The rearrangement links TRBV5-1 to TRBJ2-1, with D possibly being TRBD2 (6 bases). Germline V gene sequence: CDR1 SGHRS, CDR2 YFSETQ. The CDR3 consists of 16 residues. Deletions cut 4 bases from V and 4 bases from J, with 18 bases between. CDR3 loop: CASSALPAEGYNEQFF. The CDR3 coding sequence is TGCGCCAGCAGCGCCCTCCCAGCGGAGGGTTACAATGAGCAGTTCTTC.

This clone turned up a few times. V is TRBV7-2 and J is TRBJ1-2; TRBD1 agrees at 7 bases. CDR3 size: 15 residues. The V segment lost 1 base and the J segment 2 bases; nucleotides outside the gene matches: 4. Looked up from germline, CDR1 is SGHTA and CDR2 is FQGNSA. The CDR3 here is CASSLENRGNYGYTF. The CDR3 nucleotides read TGTGCCAGCAGCTTAGAAAACAGGGGAAACTATGGCTACACCTTC.

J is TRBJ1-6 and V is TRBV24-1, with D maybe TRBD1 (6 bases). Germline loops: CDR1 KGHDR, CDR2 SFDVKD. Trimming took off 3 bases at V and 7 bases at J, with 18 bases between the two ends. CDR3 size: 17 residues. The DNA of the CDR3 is TGTGCCACCAGTGATGACCAACAGGGTCATAGGAATTCACCCCTCCACTTT. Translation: CATSDDQQGHRNSPLHF.